This T cell receptor (beta chain) was obtained from a study of T-cell memory formation after mild COVID-19 (dated by TCRdb to about 2021). Looking at the study overall: TCR sequence clusters from the two donors were largely donor specific. Longitudinal TCRalpha and TCRbeta repertoire sequencing tracked T-cell clones expanding and contracting after mild COVID-19 in a couple of donors. Two young, previously healthy adult volunteers, one female and one male, were included in the cohort. Beyond this particular receptor, the publication reports: SARS-CoV-2 specificity was not confirmed for the second-wave clones peaking on day 37. Contracting CD4+ clones turned up mainly in the CM and EM memory subsets, whereas EMRA was where CD8+ clones were enriched. Only a couple of mild cases were covered by the study, and larger cohorts that include severe cases with pre-infection samples were considered necessary. Balanced CD4/CD8 phenotypes were observed for clones contracting from day 15 to 85, whereas a bias towards CD4+ was observed for a second wave of clones expanding from day 15 to 37. The detection of some responding clones in pre-infection memory suggests that pre-existing cross-reactive memory T cells joined the SARS-CoV-2 response.

Sequencing was carried out with an Illumina NovaSeq 6000. TCRalpha and TCRbeta cDNA libraries were built by 5'RACE with constant-segment primers, adding sample barcodes and unique molecular identifiers. RNA was extracted from every sample with Trizol reagent. Amplification of the libraries took two PCR steps, and the second step added a second sample barcode plus Illumina TruSeq adapters. Sequencing of libraries was performed on an Illumina NovaSeq with 2 x 150 bp paired-end reads. The study's own analysis went as follows. Reads were demultiplexed and collapsed into UMI-guided consensus sequences with migec v1.2.7. With mixcr v2.1.11, UMI consensuses were aligned to TRA and TRB V and J templates and assembled into clonotypes. A clonotype was counted as expanded or contracted only when both edgeR and NoisET called the clonotype significant, with the noise models trained on biological replicates. edgeR calls used a false discovery rate-adjusted p below 0.01 and a log2 fold-change threshold of 1. As an exploratory analysis of dynamics, PCA with hierarchical clustering was applied to max-normalized trajectories of the 1000 most abundant clonotypes. The CD4 or CD8 phenotype of responding clones was assigned using the separately sequenced CD4+ and CD8+ repertoires. TCRdb's own reprocessing of the public reads used fastp at Q25 and MiXCR and kept productive beta chains. Rows are combined by CDR3 protein, so each entry shows the most common genes and DNA. TCRdb assigned the V and J calls; the authors' analysis was not used. In this sample the table shows 200,000 to 250,000 distinct CDR3 sequences, approximately 16% of which occur a single time. The top ten clones comprise 3% to 4.5% of the sample.

PBMCs were isolated by Ficoll-Paque density gradient centrifugation. According to the germline V gene (reference sequence), CDR1 reads LNHDA and CDR2 reads SQIVND. The CDR3, cysteine through phenylalanine, is 14 amino acids long. Of the read, only the CDR3 DNA is kept; its 42 bases are in frame from base 1. V drops 7 bases and J drops 4 bases, leaving 14 bases in between. Regarding this clonotype: It lacks a known antigen. No base qualities exist here, and no much larger clone lies one base off it.

Sequencing input: PBMCs or a T cell subset sorted from them (not recorded which). This clonotype was sampled from a man aged 18 to 29 who had mild COVID-19 (a few samples of this study predate the infection). The sample titles of this study are shuffled in the database, so cell type and time point are left out; the donor was told from shared clones. This chain joins TRBV19 to TRBJ2-4; D gene: possibly TRBD1, on 5 matching bases. The CDR3 sequence is CASKPQGGKNIQYF. The nucleotide sequence reads TGTGCCAGTAAGCCGCAGGGTGGGAAAAACATTCAGTACTTC.